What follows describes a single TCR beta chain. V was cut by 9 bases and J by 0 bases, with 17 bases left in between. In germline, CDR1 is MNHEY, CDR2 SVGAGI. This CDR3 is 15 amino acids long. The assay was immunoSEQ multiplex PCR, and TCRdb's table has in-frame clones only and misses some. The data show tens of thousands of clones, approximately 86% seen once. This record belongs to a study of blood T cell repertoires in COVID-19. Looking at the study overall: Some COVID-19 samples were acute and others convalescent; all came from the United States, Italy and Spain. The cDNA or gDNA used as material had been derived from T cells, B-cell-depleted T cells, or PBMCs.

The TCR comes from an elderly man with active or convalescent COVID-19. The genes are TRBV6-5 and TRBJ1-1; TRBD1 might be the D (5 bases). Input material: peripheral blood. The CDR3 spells CASPRGLSLNTEAFF. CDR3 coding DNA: TGTGCCAGTCCTCGGGGGTTATCCCTGAACACTGAAGCTTTCTTT.